Listed below are T cell receptor beta chains from one sample, sequenced in a study of blood T cell repertoires in COVID-19. Repertoires were generated with immunoSEQ multiplex PCR, while TCRdb's copy carries only in-frame clones and drops some. Seen here are 150,000 to 200,000 clones, 90% observed once, and the top ten hold about a sixth. Sequenced sample: peripheral blood. These receptors were obtained from a man between 60 and 75 years old with active or convalescent COVID-19. Both conserved end residues are part of each CDR3. D genes are given only for firm matches. A clone size is listed for some rows: how often the clone was seen (once, few, many), or a class if it is expanded.

abundance: -
j_gene: TRBJ2-7
v_gene: TRBV9
d_gene: TRBD1
CDR3aa: CASSDRDRDGEQYF
CDR3nt: TGTGCCAGCAGCGACCGGGACAGGGACGGTGAGCAGTACTTC

abundance: -
j_gene: TRBJ1-1
v_gene: TRBV19
d_gene: -
CDR3aa: CASSPPQGLAFF
CDR3nt: TGTGCCAGTAGTCCCCCCCAGGGCCTCGCTTTCTTT

abundance: -
j_gene: TRBJ1-2
v_gene: TRBV12-3/TRBV12-4
d_gene: -
CDR3aa: CASTRESAAGYTF
CDR3nt: TGTGCCAGCACCCGGGAGAGTGCGGCTGGCTACACCTTC

abundance: -
j_gene: TRBJ1-1
v_gene: TRBV3-1/TRBV3-2
d_gene: -
CDR3aa: CASSRGDTEAFF
CDR3nt: TGTGCCAGCAGCCGCGGAGACACTGAAGCTTTCTTT

abundance: -
j_gene: TRBJ2-7
v_gene: TRBV18
d_gene: -
CDR3aa: CASSLGNTGGTYEQYF
CDR3nt: TGTGCCAGCTCACTTGGGAACACAGGCGGAACCTACGAGCAGTACTTC

abundance: -
j_gene: TRBJ2-3
v_gene: TRBV10-3
d_gene: TRBD1
CDR3aa: CAINEKDRVTDTQYF
CDR3nt: TGTGCCATCAACGAGAAGGACAGGGTCACAGATACGCAGTATTTT

abundance: -
j_gene: TRBJ1-5
v_gene: TRBV27
d_gene: TRBD1
CDR3aa: CASSSGQIRTQPQHF
CDR3nt: TGTGCCAGCAGTTCGGGACAGATAAGGACTCAGCCCCAGCATTTT

abundance: -
j_gene: TRBJ2-2
v_gene: TRBV19
d_gene: TRBD2
CDR3aa: CASSMGLAGGSPNTGELFF
CDR3nt: TGTGCCAGTAGTATGGGACTAGCGGGAGGGTCCCCGAACACCGGGGAGCTGTTTTTT

abundance: -
j_gene: TRBJ2-1
v_gene: TRBV6-5
d_gene: -
CDR3aa: CASSSGVRTPYNEQFF
CDR3nt: TGTGCCAGCAGTTCCGGGGTCCGAACCCCCTACAATGAGCAGTTCTTC

abundance: -
j_gene: TRBJ2-1
v_gene: TRBV5-1
d_gene: -
CDR3aa: CASSLQGGYNEQFF
CDR3nt: TGCGCCAGCAGCTTACAGGGTGGCTACAATGAGCAGTTCTTC

abundance: once
j_gene: TRBJ2-2
v_gene: TRBV4-2
d_gene: -
CDR3aa: CASSQEGRLTGELFF
CDR3nt: TGTGCCAGCAGCCAAGAAGGTCGACTCACCGGGGAGCTGTTTTTT

abundance: -
j_gene: TRBJ2-3
v_gene: TRBV20-1
d_gene: TRBD2
CDR3aa: CSASESFSGGADTQYF
CDR3nt: TGCAGTGCTAGTGAAAGTTTTAGCGGGGGGGCGGATACGCAGTATTTT